Below, 18 T cell receptor beta chains from the same sample are listed, as sequenced in a study of cytomegalovirus exposure and HLA in healthy donors. PCR employed 60 Vbeta and 13 Jbeta primers. This table comes from immunoSEQ multiplex PCR, and its TCRdb copy is limited to in-frame clones, with some not included. The sample carries tens of thousands of clones, approximately 79% recorded once. Sequenced sample: PBMCs. Receptor source: a woman aged 25 to 39 in good health and CMV-seropositive.

A few counts support this clone. The chain has TRBV6-5 and TRBJ1-1; 7 nucleotides line up with TRBD1. Germline V gene sequence: CDR1 MNHEY, CDR2 SVGAGI. J lost 0 bases, V lost 8 bases, and 3 bases had no gene match. CDR3 length: 13 residues. The CDR3 loop reads CASGTGVNTEAFF. In DNA form, the CDR3 reads TGTGCCAGCGGAACAGGGGTGAACACTGAAGCTTTCTTT.

The gene calls are TRBV5-1 and TRBJ2-5, with 12 bases aligning to TRBD2. Germline V gene lookup returns CDR1 SGHRS and CDR2 YFSETQ. J was trimmed by 7 bases and V by 3 bases; bases with no gene match: 7. This CDR3 is 15 amino acids long. CDR3 nucleotide sequence: TGCGCCAGCAGCTCACGGACTAGCGGGACCGTGACCCAGTACTTC. It specifies CASSSRTSGTVTQYF. The full variable domain, completed using reference TRBV5-1 and TRBJ2-5, is KAGVTQTPRYLIKTRGQQVTLSCSPISGHRSVSWYQQTPGQGLQFLFEYFSETQRNKGNFPGRFSGRQFSNSRSEMNVSTLELGDSALYLCASSSRTSGTVTQYFGPGTRLLVL.

This clone showed up just a few times. This chain uses TRBV6-5 with TRBJ1-2; TRBD1 matches at 7 bases. The CDR3 is 15 amino acids. Germline values: CDR1 MNHEY, CDR2 SVGAGI. V lost 0 bases, J lost 2 bases, and 3 bases stayed unmatched. The DNA of the CDR3 is TGTGCCAGCAGTTACTCAATGACAGGGAACTATGGCTACACCTTC. It is translated as CASSYSMTGNYGYTF.

This chain connects TRBV5-1 to TRBJ2-1; D not resolved. The germline CDR1 and CDR2 sequences are SGHRS and YFSETQ. This CDR3 comprises 16 residues. The V and J ends lost 0 bases and 0 bases respectively, with 10 bases between them. CDR3 DNA: TGCGCCAGCAGCTTGGAAGCGCAGAGCTCCTACAATGAGCAGTTCTTC. It codes for CASSLEAQSSYNEQFF.

This clone was observed a few times. CDR3 region: CASSFILSDTQYF. The CDR3 region has the DNA TGTGCCAGCAGCTTTATTCTGTCAGATACGCAGTATTTT. V usage is TRBV5-8 and J usage is TRBJ2-3, with D hard to call. Deletions cut 2 bases from V and 4 bases from J, with 8 bases between. The CDR3 contains 13 residues. The V gene's germline CDR1 is SGHTS and CDR2 YDEGEE.

The CDR3 DNA sequence: TGCGCCAGCAGCTTCGCGGAACAGGGTTTTGGAGGCTACACCTTC. Amino acid sequence: CASSFAEQGFGGYTF. This chain uses TRBV5-1 with TRBJ1-2; weak D call: TRBD1 (6 bases). Germline V gene data show CDR1 as SGHRS and CDR2 as YFSETQ. CDR3 length: 15 amino acids. V lost 2 bases, J lost 8 bases, and 19 bases lay in between. Full variable domain (rest looked up from reference TRBV5-1 and TRBJ1-2): KAGVTQTPRYLIKTRGQQVTLSCSPISGHRSVSWYQQTPGQGLQFLFEYFSETQRNKGNFPGRFSGRQFSNSRSEMNVSTLELGDSALYLCASSFAEQGFGGYTFGSGTRLTVV.

This clone was counted a single time. The chain recombines TRBV5-5 with TRBJ2-7; D is perhaps TRBD2 (6 bases). Germline V CDR1 and CDR2: SGHKS, YYEKEE (reference sequence). The V and J ends lost 2 bases and 1 base respectively, with 10 bases between them. CDR3 length: 14 amino acids. CDR3 residues: CASSFLAESYEQYF. In DNA form, the CDR3 reads TGTGCCAGCAGCTTTTTAGCGGAATCCTACGAGCAGTACTTC.

This chain connects TRBV6-1 to TRBJ2-7, with 12 bases aligning to TRBD2. J was trimmed by 3 bases and V by 5 bases; bases with no gene match: 5. The germline V gene encodes CDR1 MNHNS and CDR2 SASEGT. The length of the CDR3 is 15 residues. Written as DNA, the CDR3 is TGTGCCAGCAGTCGGACTAGCGGGGAATACTACGAGCAGTACTTC. This codes for CASSRTSGEYYEQYF.

This clone was seen a few times. The chain links TRBV2 to TRBJ1-5; the D is unclear. Looked up from germline, CDR1 is SNHLY and CDR2 is FYNNEI. V was clipped by 4 bases and J by 11 bases, with 12 bases between them. The CDR3 length is 12 residues. Here the CDR3 DNA reads TGTGCCAGCAGTGGACGGGAAGGGACCCAGCATTTT. It codes for CASSGREGTQHF.

J is TRBJ1-3 and V is TRBV2; D is possibly TRBD1 (5 bases). Germline V lookup: CDR1 SNHLY, CDR2 FYNNEI. V gave up 2 bases and J gave up 1 base, with 6 bases separating them. The CDR3 has 14 amino acids. CDR3 protein: CASSETGSGNTIYF. As DNA, the CDR3 is TGTGCCAGCAGTGAAACAGGATCTGGAAACACCATATATTTT. Filled out from reference TRBV2 and TRBJ1-3, the complete variable domain reads EPEVTQTPSHQVTQMGQEVILRCVPISNHLYFYWYRQILGQKVEFLVSFYNNEISEKSEIFDDQFSVERPDGSNFTLKIRSTKLEDSAMYFCASSETGSGNTIYFGEGSWLTVV.

This clone has a single count. V gene TRBV21-1 combines with J gene TRBJ2-5; no check of the table's D call, TRBD2, against the DNA was made. TRBV21-1 is annotated as a pseudogene. The CDR3 loop spans 20 amino acids. The DNA for the CDR3 is TGTGCCACCAACCCGATCCTTTTAAGTGGCGTGGGCGGTCAGTTAGGAGGCCAGTACTTC. Protein sequence: CATNPILLSGVGGQLGGQYF.

Of note for this clone: The junction shows a germline mismatch at one end, possibly a read error. This chain connects TRBV10-3 to TRBJ2-1; tentative D call: TRBD1 (6 bases). The germline V gene encodes CDR1 ENHRY and CDR2 SYGVKD. The CDR3 has 15 amino acids. In DNA, the CDR3 is TGTCCCATCAGTGCTGAAGGGGGTGTAAGTGGTGAGCAGTTCTTC. Translated, it gives CPISAEGGVSGEQFF.

The genes are TRBV18 and TRBJ2-5; TRBD1 agrees at 7 bases. The J call is uncertain, as TRBJ2-7 better fits the DNA end. The CDR3 is 15 residues long. Germline assignment: CDR1 KGHSH and CDR2 LQKENI. The CDR3 region has the DNA TGTGCCAGCTCACTTCGACAGGGCCTACCCTACGAGCAGTACTTC. Amino acid sequence: CASSLRQGLPYEQYF.

This rearrangement joins TRBV9 to TRBJ2-5; D is ambiguous. V was cut by 1 base and J by 4 bases, with 5 bases left in between. CDR1 and CDR2 (germline): SGDLS, YYNGEE. This CDR3 is built from 12 residues. As DNA, the CDR3 is TGTGCCAGCAGCGTATCCGGAGAGACCCAGTACTTC. It encodes CASSVSGETQYF.

This clone was counted a few times. This chain uses TRBV9 with TRBJ1-1, with D possibly matching TRBD1 (6 bases). The CDR3 is 14 residues long. Per germline, CDR1 SGDLS and CDR2 YYNGEE. Trimming pared 4 bases from V and 4 bases from J, leaving 14 bases between. The CDR3 is CASSTNRQATEAFF. In DNA form, the CDR3 reads TGTGCCAGCAGCACCAATCGACAGGCCACTGAAGCTTTCTTT. Variable domain in full (rest from reference TRBV9 and TRBJ1-1): DSGVTQTPKHLITATGQRVTLRCSPRSGDLSVYWYQQSLDQGLQFLIQYYNGEERAKGNILERFSAQQFPDLHSELNLSSLELGDSALYFCASSTNRQATEAFFGQGTRLTVV.

This clone was counted between two and nine times. The chain carries TRBV6-5 and TRBJ1-6; TRBD1 aligns across 7 bases. The V segment lost 5 bases and the J segment 5 bases; nucleotides outside the gene matches: 3. In germline, CDR1 is MNHEY, CDR2 SVGAGI. The CDR3 consists of 14 residues. CDR3 in amino acids: CASSVGQDNSPLHF. CDR3 nucleotides: TGTGCCAGCAGTGTCGGACAGGATAATTCACCCCTCCACTTT.

CDR3 sequence: CASTHRGGVTDTQYF. DNA of the CDR3: TGTGCCAGTACCCACCGGGGGGGCGTCACAGATACGCAGTATTTT. The J gene is TRBJ2-3, the V gene TRBV19, with 8 bases fitting TRBD2. With V trimmed by 7 bases and J by 2 bases, 8 bases remained unmatched. Germline V gene lookup returns CDR1 LNHDA and CDR2 SQIVND (reference sequence). The CDR3 is made up of 15 amino acids.

The count of this clone is one. V and J are TRBV2 and TRBJ1-1; the D gene is possibly TRBD1 (6 bases). Germline V gene sequence: CDR1 SNHLY, CDR2 FYNNEI. This CDR3 contains 13 residues. V lost 4 bases, J lost 2 bases, and 8 bases lay in between. The CDR3 loop is CASSADSNTEAFF. Written as DNA, the CDR3 is TGTGCCAGCAGTGCGGACAGTAACACTGAAGCTTTCTTT.